This T cell receptor beta chain was identified during a study of cytomegalovirus exposure and HLA in healthy donors. Study-level findings and limits: Some TCR beta chains (164 of them) were listed as cytomegalovirus-associated. Segments of the TCR beta V type were, in most cases, productive about 87% or about 30% of the time in an earlier analysis. Another analysis was done later, and it associated around 16,000 TCR beta sequences with HLA alleles at 0.05 false discovery rate.

Primers: 60 Vbeta forward and 13 Jbeta reverse. Libraries were prepared by immunoSEQ multiplex PCR; TCRdb keeps only in-frame clonotypes and omits some of them. The table lists around 170,000 clones, 75% to 85% of them singletons. The CDR3 runs 12 residues. V was shortened by 8 bases and J by 5 bases, with 9 bases between the two germline ends. The germline V gene has CDR1 MNHEY and CDR2 SVGAGI. About this clone itself: Its antigen is still unknown.

The chain carries TRBV6-5 and TRBJ2-2, with D tentatively TRBD2 (6 bases). Sequenced sample: PBMCs. The sequence came from a woman aged 18-29 years in good health and CMV-seronegative. CDR3 residues: CASGGITGELFF. As DNA, the CDR3 is TGTGCCAGCGGGGGGATAACCGGGGAGCTGTTTTTT.